This is a list of T cell receptor beta chains from one sample in a study of OX40 agonist ivuxolimab in advanced cancers. The assay was immunoSEQ multiplex PCR, and TCRdb's table has in-frame clones only and misses some. This sample carries under 75,000 clones, around 86% of them seen once, and the ten largest clones take more than 0.65%. The input for sequencing was CD4+ or CD8+ T cells sorted from blood, taken in a trial of the OX40 agonist ivuxolimab. The receptors shown here come from an adult with an advanced solid tumor such as melanoma, head and neck, liver or kidney cancer. The CDR3 runs from the conserved cysteine through the conserved F or W. The D gene is left open where the match is weak. Clone size is stated in some rows and not others, as once, few, many or a class when expanded.

TGTGCCTGGAGTGTAGGGGGGAATAGCAATCAGCCCCAGCATTTT CAWSVGGNSNQPQHF TRBJ1-5 once TRBV30 NA
TGTGCCAGCAGTCGTAGCGGGGGGCAAGAGACCCAGTACTTC CASSRSGGQETQYF TRBJ2-5 NA TRBV27 TRBD2
TGTGCCTGGAGACCCGAAGGGGGCGGATCCTACGAGCAGTACTTC CAWRPEGGGSYEQYF TRBJ2-7 NA TRBV30 TRBD1
TGTGCCAGCAGCGCCAGAAGAGGGGCCGGGGAGCTGTTTTTT CASSARRGAGELFF TRBJ2-2 NA TRBV9 NA
TGTGCCAGCAAGTTGTCGGGGGAGGCCTACGAGCAGTACTTC CASKLSGEAYEQYF TRBJ2-7 NA TRBV6-1 NA
TGCGCCAGCAGCCTTAGGGGACTTGCTAGCTCCTACAATGAGCAGTTCTTC CASSLRGLASSYNEQFF TRBJ2-1 once TRBV5-1 NA
TGTGCCGCAAGACAGGGGGCGAACACCGGGGAGCTGTTTTTT CAARQGANTGELFF TRBJ2-2 NA TRBV28 TRBD1
TGTGCCGCGAGAGTAGGGGCTACCTACGAGCAGTACTTC CAARVGATYEQYF TRBJ2-7 NA TRBV10-3 NA
TGTGCCAGCAGGGGGGGACAGTTTAACACTGAAGCTTTCTTT CASRGGQFNTEAFF TRBJ1-1 NA TRBV6-6 TRBD1
TGTGCCAGCAGCCGGGGACTAGCGGGACGGAATGAGCAGTTCTTC CASSRGLAGRNEQFF TRBJ2-1 NA TRBV6-5 TRBD2
TGTGCCAGCAGCTTAGCGCCAGGGGTCTCTGGAAACACCATATATTTT CASSLAPGVSGNTIYF TRBJ1-3 NA TRBV7-6 NA
TGTGCCAGTAGTTCCTCCGGGACGCAGCAAAACTATGGCTACACCTTC CASSSSGTQQNYGYTF TRBJ1-2 NA TRBV19 NA
TGTGCCAGCAGCAATGCCCAAGTCGAGCAGTACTTC CASSNAQVEQYF TRBJ2-7 NA TRBV7-8 NA
TGTGCCAGCAGTTTATCCTGGGGAGGAGCGCAGTATTTT CASSLSWGGAQYF TRBJ2-3 NA TRBV28 NA